These 25 T cell receptor beta chains came from one sample sequenced in a study of blood T cell repertoires in COVID-19. Some clones are missing from TCRdb's copy, which holds only in-frame ones; the method was immunoSEQ multiplex PCR. The table records some 130,000 clones, roughly three quarters of them present only once. Sample: peripheral blood. The receptors originated from a woman between 65 and 79 years old with acute or convalescent COVID-19.

The rearrangement uses TRBV5-1 and TRBJ2-5; tentatively, D is TRBD2 (5 bases). The germline V gene has CDR1 SGHRS and CDR2 YFSETQ. This CDR3 has 15 residues. The V and J ends lost 5 bases and 0 bases respectively, with 14 bases between them. The chain's CDR3 is CASRIRGWYQETQYF. The CDR3 bases are TGCGCCAGCAGAATCCGGGGTTGGTACCAAGAGACCCAGTACTTC.

The chain is built from TRBV19 and TRBJ1-2, with a tentative D call TRBD1 (6 bases). Germline assignment: CDR1 LNHDA and CDR2 SQIVND (reference sequence). The CDR3 consists of 13 residues. Deletions cut 4 bases from V and 7 bases from J, with 13 bases between. The CDR3 loop is CASSRKGDGGYTF. The CDR3 nucleotides are TGTGCCAGTAGTAGGAAGGGGGACGGTGGCTACACCTTC. The entire variable domain, with the rest obtained from reference TRBV19 and TRBJ1-2, is as follows: DGGITQSPKYLFRKEGQNVTLSCEQNLNHDAMYWYRQDPGQGLRLIYYSQIVNDFQKGDIAEGYSVSREKKESFPLTVTSAQKNPTAFYLCASSRKGDGGYTFGSGTRLTVV.

The genes are TRBV5-1 and TRBJ1-2; 7 nucleotides align to TRBD1. In germline, CDR1 is SGHRS, CDR2 YFSETQ. The trim removed 5 bases at V and 6 bases at J, leaving 4 bases unmatched. The CDR3 spans 12 residues. DNA of the CDR3: TGCGCCAGCAGACACGGGACAGATGGCTACACCTTC. Protein product: CASRHGTDGYTF.

The chain links TRBV19 to TRBJ1-5; 8 positions match TRBD1. The CDR3 sequence is 16 residues long. Germline CDR1 LNHDA, CDR2 SQIVND (reference sequence). Trimming cost V 4 bases and J 0 bases; bases outside gene matches: 5. CDR3 region: CASSTRGQGSNQPQHF. CDR3 coding DNA: TGTGCCAGTAGTACGAGAGGACAGGGTAGCAATCAGCCCCAGCATTTT. The full variable domain, rest sourced from reference TRBV19 and TRBJ1-5, is DGGITQSPKYLFRKEGQNVTLSCEQNLNHDAMYWYRQDPGQGLRLIYYSQIVNDFQKGDIAEGYSVSREKKESFPLTVTSAQKNPTAFYLCASSTRGQGSNQPQHFGDGTRLSIL.

This chain connects TRBV4-2 to TRBJ2-7, with TRBD2 matching over 15 bases. There are 16 residues in the CDR3. V shed 3 bases and J 5 bases; nucleotides not matched to a gene: 5. Germline V gene lookup returns CDR1 LGHNA and CDR2 YNFKEQ. The CDR3 loop is CASSHAGLAGGNEQYF. The CDR3 DNA sequence: TGTGCCAGCAGCCACGCGGGACTAGCGGGAGGTAACGAGCAGTACTTC.

This CDR3 reads CASTRGGNTIYF. The CDR3 bases are TGTGCCAGCACAAGGGGTGGAAACACCATATATTTT. This chain uses TRBV6-5 with TRBJ1-3; D is perhaps TRBD1 (5 bases). The germline V and J ends were trimmed by 7 bases and 3 bases, with 7 bases remaining between them. The germline V gene encodes CDR1 MNHEY and CDR2 SVGAGI. This CDR3 comprises 12 residues.

Regarding this clone: Other DNA sequences of this sample code for an identical CDR3. The rearrangement links TRBV6-5 to TRBJ2-2; a weak D match, TRBD2 (6 bases). Germline loops: CDR1 MNHEY, CDR2 SVGAGI. This CDR3 spans 13 amino acids. Between the trimmed V and J ends, which lost 3 bases and 7 bases, there was a span of 9 bases. The CDR3 bases are TGTGCCAGCAGTTATCGGGGGAGCGGGGAGCTGTTTTTT. Encoded protein: CASSYRGSGELFF.

The table lists this clone with a few counts. The rearrangement uses TRBV7-9 and TRBJ2-5; 11 bases map to TRBD1. V shed 4 bases and J 5 bases; nucleotides not matched to a gene: 6. CDR3 size: 15 residues. Germline V lookup: CDR1 SEHNR, CDR2 FQNEAQ (reference sequence). The CDR3 nucleotides are TGTGCCAGCAGCTCCCAGGGACAGGGGGTTGAGACCCAGTACTTC. It encodes CASSSQGQGVETQYF.

This chain's CDR3 is CASSLAGETQYF. The CDR3 DNA reads as TGCGCCAGCAGCTTAGCGGGAGAGACCCAGTACTTC. This rearrangement joins TRBV5-1 to TRBJ2-5; possibly TRBD2 for D (6 bases). In germline, CDR1 is SGHRS, CDR2 YFSETQ. The CDR3 is 12 amino acids. V lost 2 bases and J lost 4, with 6 bases in between.

The table lists this clone with a few counts. CDR3 loop: CASSLQLTGTVYEQYF. The CDR3 DNA follows: TGTGCCAGCAGTCTTCAACTGACAGGGACAGTCTACGAGCAGTACTTC. The chain recombines TRBV28 with TRBJ2-7; TRBD1 matches at 7 bases. V dropped 5 bases and J dropped 3; count of bases not matched to a gene: 13. CDR3 length equals 16 residues. CDR1 and CDR2 (germline): MDHEN, SYDVKM.

This clone was observed a handful of times. The rearrangement uses TRBV7-9 and TRBJ1-4; 8 bases match TRBD1. V shed 4 bases, J shed 8 bases, and the junction held 6 bases outside the gene matches. The CDR3 totals 14 residues. The V gene's germline CDR1 is SEHNR and CDR2 FQNEAQ (reference sequence). DNA of the CDR3: TGTGCCAGCAGCTCCCGCGCAGGGGGCGAAAAACTGTTTTTT. It encodes CASSSRAGGEKLFF.

J is TRBJ2-1 and V is TRBV5-1, with 11 bases matching TRBD2. Germline V gene sequence: CDR1 SGHRS, CDR2 YFSETQ. The CDR3 spans 19 residues. With 2 bases clipped from V and 0 bases from J, the junction kept 10 bases outside the gene matches. The DNA of the CDR3 is TGCGCCAGCAGCTTTAGGGAAACTAGCGGGAGTAGCTCCTACAATGAGCAGTTCTTC. Encoded protein: CASSFRETSGSSSYNEQFF. The variable domain in full, with the rest retrieved from reference TRBV5-1 and TRBJ2-1, is KAGVTQTPRYLIKTRGQQVTLSCSPISGHRSVSWYQQTPGQGLQFLFEYFSETQRNKGNFPGRFSGRQFSNSRSEMNVSTLELGDSALYLCASSFRETSGSSSYNEQFFGPGTRLTVL.

This chain joins TRBV7-9 and TRBJ2-3; 11 bases map to TRBD2. Per the germline V gene, CDR1 is SEHNR and CDR2 is FQNEAQ (reference sequence). The CDR3 totals 14 residues. V dropped 7 bases and J dropped 5; count of bases not matched to a gene: 5. The CDR3 nucleotides are TGTGCCAGCAAGACTAGCGGGGTGGTAGATACGCAGTATTTT. It codes for CASKTSGVVDTQYF.

This rearrangement joins TRBV18 to TRBJ2-3; 9 bases map to TRBD2. The trim removed 6 bases at V and 0 bases at J, leaving 7 bases unmatched. CDR1 is KGHSH, CDR2 LQKENI, per germline. CDR3 length equals 16 residues. This CDR3 reads CASSPYSGSSTDTQYF. CDR3 DNA: TGTGCCAGCTCCCCATATAGCGGGAGTAGCACAGATACGCAGTATTTT.

The rearrangement uses TRBV10-3 and TRBJ2-5, with TRBD2 as a possible D gene (5 bases). This CDR3 is built from 15 residues. The ends were cut back, 2 bases at V and 5 bases at J, with 15 bases in the middle. Per the germline V gene, CDR1 is ENHRY and CDR2 is SYGVKD. The CDR3 reads CAISEPIAGRETQYF. CDR3 bases: TGTGCCATCAGTGAGCCGATTGCGGGCCGGGAGACCCAGTACTTC.

This clone was observed at least ten times. The chain uses TRBV7-3 and TRBJ2-7; 7 positions agree with TRBD1. After removal of 1 base from V and 0 bases from J, the junction contained 3 bases not matched to a gene. Germline CDR1 reads SGHTA; CDR2 reads FQGTGA. The CDR3 is 15 amino acids. CDR3 sequence: CASSLMPGGSYEQYF. CDR3 DNA: TGTGCCAGCAGCTTAATGCCAGGGGGCTCCTACGAGCAGTACTTC.

This clone has ten or more counts. CDR3 DNA: TGCGCCAGCAGCGCCCAGGGGGCTAGCAAGAATTCACCCCTCCACTTT. Amino acids: CASSAQGASKNSPLHF. V gene TRBV5-1 combines with J gene TRBJ1-6, with 8 nucleotides matching TRBD1. The CDR3 length is 16 residues. V shed 4 bases and J 7 bases; nucleotides not matched to a gene: 10. Per germline, CDR1 SGHRS and CDR2 YFSETQ.

The chain employs TRBV2 and TRBJ2-5, with TRBD2 matching over 7 bases. The CDR3 has 13 residues. V trimming: 8 bases; J trimming: 4 bases; junction bases outside the gene matches: 7. CDR1 and CDR2 (germline): SNHLY, FYNNEI. The CDR3 bases are TGTGCCAGCTGTACGGGGGGAAGAGAGACCCAGTACTTC. Encoded protein: CASCTGGRETQYF.

In its sample, this clone was seen once. The V gene is TRBV25-1, the J gene TRBJ1-2, with 8 bases identical to TRBD1. This CDR3 region has 12 residues. Germline CDR1 MGHDK, CDR2 SYGVNS. J lost 6 bases, V lost 3 bases, and 0 bases had no gene match. The CDR3 sequence is CASSETGDGYTF. The CDR3 region has the DNA TGTGCCAGCAGTGAGACAGGGGATGGCTACACCTTC.

The chain links TRBV4-1 to TRBJ1-1; 9 nucleotides line up with TRBD1. The trim removed 3 bases at V and 0 bases at J, leaving 2 bases unmatched. The germline V gene encodes CDR1 MGHRA and CDR2 YSYEKL. The CDR3 is 15 residues long. CDR3 protein: CASSQTGGMNTEAFF. The CDR3 DNA follows: TGCGCCAGCAGCCAGACAGGGGGAATGAACACTGAAGCTTTCTTT.

The rearrangement joins TRBV7-9 to TRBJ2-7; D might be TRBD2 (7 bases). The V end was cut by 5 bases, the J end by 3 bases, with 11 bases between. Per germline, CDR1 SEHNR and CDR2 FQNEAQ (reference sequence). The CDR3 loop spans 13 amino acids. In DNA form, the CDR3 reads TGTGCCAGCAGCACCGGGGGGCTCTACGAGCAGTACTTC. Encoded protein: CASSTGGLYEQYF. The full variable domain, rest sourced from reference TRBV7-9 and TRBJ2-7, is DTGVSQNPRHKITKRGQNVTFRCDPISEHNRLYWYRQTLGQGPEFLTYFQNEAQLEKSRLLSDRFSAERPKGSFSTLEIQRTEQGDSAMYLCASSTGGLYEQYFGPGTRLTVT.

The V call is TRBV27, the J call TRBJ1-4; TRBD1 agrees at 9 bases. This CDR3 comprises 14 residues. With V trimmed by 6 bases and J by 5 bases, 4 bases remained unmatched. CDR1 is MNHEY and CDR2 is SMNVEV in the germline V gene (reference sequence). As DNA, the CDR3 is TGTGCCAGCAGGGCGGGACAGGGAAATGAAAAACTGTTTTTT. Its protein product is CASRAGQGNEKLFF.

This clone was seen more than once but under ten times. The J gene is TRBJ2-5, the V gene TRBV2; TRBD1 might be the D (5 bases). Germline lookup yields CDR1 SNHLY and CDR2 FYNNEI. CDR3 length: 13 amino acids. V shed 7 bases and J shed 1 base, with 10 bases lying between them. The DNA of the CDR3 is TGTGCCAGCATAGGACACCTCCAAGAGACCCAGTACTTC. Translated: CASIGHLQETQYF.

This clone was observed a few times. The chain links TRBV7-9 to TRBJ1-3; no clear D gene. Trimming pared 5 bases from V and 4 bases from J, leaving 3 bases between. The CDR3 is made up of 11 amino acids. Germline V lookup: CDR1 SEHNR, CDR2 FQNEAQ (reference sequence). The CDR3 nucleotides read TGTGCCAGCAGCCCAGGAAACACCATATATTTT. The encoded protein is CASSPGNTIYF.

The chain is built from TRBV6-2 or TRBV6-3 and TRBJ1-3, with TRBD1 as a possible D gene (6 bases). The V gene's germline CDR1 is MNHEY and CDR2 SVGEGT. Trimming cost V 2 bases and J 1 base, with 12 bases left between them. The CDR3 consists of 16 residues. CDR3 coding DNA: TGTGCCAGCAGTTACGTCGGGACATCGTCTGGAAACACCATATATTTT. Its protein is CASSYVGTSSGNTIYF.